One sample yielded the 27 T cell receptor beta chains listed below, sequenced in a study of CD8+CD57+ T cells in acquired aplastic anemia. Genomic DNA acted as the template from which TCR beta VDJ combination and CDR3 sequence profiling were carried out. MiXCR, run by TCRdb on the reads, gives a single entry per CDR3 protein. This sample has around 200,000 distinct CDR3 sequences, with around 49% found just once. All patients picked for sequencing had shown, by flow cytometry, an expansion of CD8+CD57+ cells. Sequencing was performed on sorted CD4+, CD8+, or CD8+CD57+ T cells (not recorded which) from PBMCs. The receptor source for this set is a human donor with aplastic anemia.

The count of this clonotype is one. This chain links TRBV2 with TRBJ1-5, with TRBD1 as a possible D gene (5 bases). The germline V gene has CDR1 SNHLY and CDR2 FYNNEI. The CDR3 loop spans 14 amino acids. V was shortened by 6 bases and J by 4 bases, with 13 bases between the two germline ends. In DNA form, the CDR3 reads TGTGCCAGCAGCTCCTCACGACAGAATCAGCCCCAGCATTTT. The encoded protein is CASSSSRQNQPQHF. The full variable domain, rest sourced from reference TRBV2 and TRBJ1-5, is EPEVTQTPSHQVTQMGQEVILRCVPISNHLYFYWYRQILGQKVEFLVSFYNNEISEKSEIFDDQFSVERPDGSNFTLKIRSTKLEDSAMYFCASSSSRQNQPQHFGDGTRLSIL.

The gene calls are TRBV24-1 and TRBJ2-7, with 10 bases identical to TRBD1. Germline V gene data show CDR1 as KGHDR and CDR2 as SFDVKD. With V trimmed by 6 bases and J by 7 bases, 8 bases remained unmatched. The length of the CDR3 is 14 residues. CDR3 sequence (DNA): TGTGCCACCAGTAAGCCGGGACAGGGGTTGGAGCAGTACTTC. Its translation is CATSKPGQGLEQYF.

This clonotype was recorded at least ten times. The chain employs TRBV6-5 and TRBJ1-1; 10 positions agree with TRBD1. The V gene end was trimmed by 0 bases and the J gene end by 4 bases; junction bases not matched to a gene: 5. The CDR3 has 16 residues. Germline V lookup: CDR1 MNHEY, CDR2 SVGAGI. The CDR3 DNA reads as TGTGCCAGCAGTTACTCGGGACAGGGGAGAACCACTGAAGCTTTCTTT. It translates to CASSYSGQGRTTEAFF.

This CDR3 is CASSVQGKLSYSSYNEQFF. DNA for the CDR3: TGTGCCAGCAGTGTACAGGGTAAGCTGTCCTACTCCTCCTACAATGAGCAGTTCTTC. The V call is TRBV2, the J call TRBJ2-1, with a possible D match to TRBD1 (6 bases). Per germline, CDR1 SNHLY and CDR2 FYNNEI. V lost 4 bases to trimming and J lost 0 bases, with 22 bases between them. This CDR3 is built from 19 residues.

The CDR3 sequence is CASSSTLLASGRFF. DNA of the CDR3: TGTGCCAGCAGCTCTACCCTCCTGGCTAGCGGTCGATTCTTC. The genes are TRBV7-9 and TRBJ2-1, with 7 bases matching TRBD2. The CDR3 sequence is 14 residues long. The trim removed 4 bases at V and 16 bases at J, leaving 16 bases unmatched. Germline V gives CDR1 SEHNR, CDR2 FQNEAQ (reference sequence). The complete variable domain, with remaining parts taken from reference TRBV7-9 and TRBJ2-1, reads DTGVSQNPRHKITKRGQNVTFRCDPISEHNRLYWYRQTLGQGPEFLTYFQNEAQLEKSRLLSDRFSAERPKGSFSTLEIQRTEQGDSAMYLCASSSTLLASGRFFGPGTRLTVL.

This clonotype has more than one count but fewer than ten. The chain couples TRBV9 to TRBJ1-2; possibly TRBD1 for D (6 bases). In germline, CDR1 is SGDLS, CDR2 YYNGEE. Between the trimmed V and J ends, which lost 4 bases and 7 bases, there was a span of 17 bases. The CDR3 length is 14 residues. For the CDR3, the DNA is TGTGCCAGCAGCCAAGATTTCGAAGGGGGTGGCTACACCTTC. Translating gives CASSQDFEGGGYTF.

Turning to this clonotype: A clone one base away is much larger, so this may be a read error. The V gene is TRBV6-5, the J gene TRBJ1-6, with TRBD1 matching over 8 bases. CDR1 is MNHEY, CDR2 SVGAGI, per germline. CDR3 length equals 16 residues. CDR3 sequence: CAGSPDRAISNSPLHF. The DNA of the CDR3 is TGTGCCGGCAGCCCGGACAGGGCAATCTCAAATTCACCCCTCCACTTT.

The chain links TRBV14 to TRBJ1-3, with D unresolved. Trimming left V 2 bases short and J 1 base short, with 12 bases between. Looked up from germline, CDR1 is SGHDN and CDR2 is FVKESK. The CDR3 is 16 residues long. The CDR3 DNA sequence: TGTGCCAGCAGCCAACGAGGGCTCCATTCTGGAAACACCATATATTTT. The encoded protein is CASSQRGLHSGNTIYF. The full variable domain, in which reference TRBV14 and TRBJ1-3 provide the parts outside the CDR3, is EAGVTQFPSHSVIEKGQTVTLRCDPISGHDNLYWYRRVMGKEIKFLLHFVKESKQDESGMPNNRFLAERTGGTYSTLKVQPAELEDSGVYFCASSQRGLHSGNTIYFGEGSWLTVV.

This clonotype was seen just once. V is TRBV25-1 and J is TRBJ2-1, with D possibly TRBD1 on 6 matching bases. Trimming took 6 bases from V and 7 from J, leaving 13 bases between them. The CDR3 covers 13 residues. The V gene's germline CDR1 is MGHDK and CDR2 SYGVNS. The CDR3 DNA reads as TGTGCCAGCAGACTGACCCAGGGGAATGAGCAGTTCTTC. Protein product: CASRLTQGNEQFF.

The chain recombines TRBV7-2 with TRBJ2-2; D remains unclear. CDR3 length: 14 amino acids. From germline, CDR1 is SGHTA and CDR2 FQGNSA. V was clipped by 1 base and J by 5 bases, with 8 bases between them. The CDR3 loop is CASSLGGKTGELFF. The CDR3 DNA sequence: TGTGCCAGCAGCTTAGGGGGTAAGACCGGGGAGCTGTTTTTT.

Remarks on this clonotype: It is likely a read error, because the conserved phenylalanine at the end of the CDR3 is missing. This chain links TRBV2 with TRBJ1-3, with TRBD1 as a possible D gene (5 bases). The CDR3 sequence is 13 residues long. Per the germline V gene, CDR1 is SNHLY and CDR2 is FYNNEI. Trimming removed 6 bases at V and 5 bases at J, with 11 bases between. The CDR3 loop is CASSEQARNTIYL. CDR3 in DNA: TGTGCCAGCAGCGAACAGGCAAGAAACACCATATATCTT.

This CDR3 reads CASSLSPGQAGDGNQPQHF. The CDR3 bases are TGTGCCAGCAGTTTATCCCCGGGACAGGCGGGGGACGGCAATCAGCCCCAGCATTTT. This chain connects TRBV2 to TRBJ1-5, with 8 bases matching TRBD1. Per the germline V gene, CDR1 is SNHLY and CDR2 is FYNNEI. This CDR3 comprises 19 residues. V trimming: 5 bases; J trimming: 2 bases; junction bases outside the gene matches: 17.

The V and J genes are TRBV24-1 and TRBJ2-1, with 8 bases that match TRBD1. The CDR3 contains 13 residues. V lost 3 bases, J lost 9 bases, and 3 bases stayed unmatched. Germline CDR1 is KGHDR and CDR2 is SFDVKD. The CDR3 DNA reads as TGTGCCACCAGTGATATTACAGGGGGTGAGCAGTTCTTC. This translates into CATSDITGGEQFF.

The V call is TRBV19, the J call TRBJ2-5, with 7 bases identical to TRBD1. Germline-derived CDR1 and CDR2 are LNHDA and SQIVND (reference sequence). V was clipped by 3 bases and J by 1 base; unmatched bases: 5. CDR3 size: 15 residues. The chain's CDR3 is CASSMGAGGQETQYF. CDR3 in DNA: TGTGCCAGTAGTATGGGGGCAGGGGGCCAAGAGACCCAGTACTTC. The full variable domain, with the rest looked up from reference TRBV19 and TRBJ2-5, is DGGITQSPKYLFRKEGQNVTLSCEQNLNHDAMYWYRQDPGQGLRLIYYSQIVNDFQKGDIAEGYSVSREKKESFPLTVTSAQKNPTAFYLCASSMGAGGQETQYFGPGTRLLVL.

This clonotype was seen ten or more times. The J gene is TRBJ2-3, the V gene TRBV15, with TRBD1 as a possible D gene (5 bases). The V end was cut by 0 bases, the J end by 4 bases, with 14 bases between. CDR3 length: 16 residues. CDR1 is LNHNV and CDR2 is YYDKDF in the germline V gene (reference sequence). The CDR3, as DNA: TGTGCCACCAGCAGAGACTTCTTCAGGGTGGCAGATACGCAGTATTTT. It is translated as CATSRDFFRVADTQYF.

The chain joins TRBV5-1 to TRBJ1-5, with TRBD1 matching 7 bases. The CDR3 is 14 amino acids. The ends lost 1 base at V and 5 bases at J; junction bases unmatched: 3. Germline V gene lookup returns CDR1 SGHRS and CDR2 YFSETQ. The CDR3 region is CASSLSGGYQPQHF. The CDR3 DNA follows: TGCGCCAGCAGCTTGTCAGGGGGTTATCAGCCCCAGCATTTT.

On this clonotype itself: A much larger clone differs from this one at a single base, so this may be a read error. V usage is TRBV6-1 and J usage is TRBJ1-5, with TRBD1 matching 7 bases. Germline-derived CDR1 and CDR2 are MNHNS and SASEGT. CDR3 length equals 16 residues. CDR3 nucleotides: TGTGCCAACAGTGACCAGACAGGGAGGTTCGGTCAGCCCCAGCATTTT. Amino acid sequence: CANSDQTGRFGQPQHF.

The V call is TRBV19, the J call TRBJ2-7, with D tentatively TRBD2 (6 bases). V shed 6 bases and J shed 2 bases, with 17 bases lying between them. Germline assignment: CDR1 LNHDA and CDR2 SQIVND (reference sequence). This CDR3 comprises 15 residues. The CDR3 region has the DNA TGTGCCAGTAGGACGGCGGGACGCTCTCCCTACGAGCAGTACTTC. It translates to CASRTAGRSPYEQYF.

V usage is TRBV5-1 and J usage is TRBJ2-7, with a possible D match to TRBD2 (6 bases). This CDR3 has 14 residues. The V end lost 2 bases, the J end lost 2 bases, and 11 bases lay between the germline ends. In germline, CDR1 is SGHRS, CDR2 YFSETQ. The CDR3 DNA reads as TGCGCCAGCAGCTTCGGGGGAGCCCCCTACGAGCAGTACTTC. It translates to CASSFGGAPYEQYF.

The chain has TRBV28 and TRBJ2-2, with unresolved D. There are 13 residues in the CDR3. V was cut by 2 bases and J by 6 bases, with 7 bases left in between. Germline CDR1 MDHEN, CDR2 SYDVKM. The CDR3 region has the DNA TGTGCCAGCAGTTTACTCTATTCCGGGGAGCTGTTTTTT. Encoded protein: CASSLLYSGELFF. The full variable domain, its missing parts supplied by reference TRBV28 and TRBJ2-2, is DVKVTQSSRYLVKRTGEKVFLECVQDMDHENMFWYRQDPGLGLRLIYFSYDVKMKEKGDIPEGYSVSREKKERFSLILESASTNQTSMYLCASSLLYSGELFFGEGSRLTVL.

The rearrangement joins TRBV15 to TRBJ1-4; tentatively, D is TRBD1 (5 bases). The CDR3 extends over 15 amino acids. CDR1 LNHNV and CDR2 YYDKDF come from the germline V gene (reference sequence). V lost 0 bases to trimming and J lost 8 bases, with 13 bases between them. The CDR3 loop reads CATSRDLQDGEKLFF. The CDR3, as DNA: TGTGCCACCAGCAGAGATCTACAGGACGGCGAAAAACTGTTTTTT.

This clonotype has just a few counts. The chain couples TRBV2 to TRBJ1-2; D unresolved. Germline lookup yields CDR1 SNHLY and CDR2 FYNNEI. Trimming took off 4 bases at V and 1 base at J, with 4 bases between the two ends. This CDR3 has 12 residues. Written as DNA, the CDR3 is TGTGCCAGCAGTGCAGTTAACTATGGCTACACCTTC. It translates to CASSAVNYGYTF.

J is TRBJ2-3 and V is TRBV7-9, with unresolved D. V lost 8 bases and J 5 bases, leaving 14 bases between the germline ends. This CDR3 is 13 amino acids long. Germline assignment: CDR1 SEHNR and CDR2 FQNEAQ (reference sequence). CDR3: CASLDQKGDTQYF. The CDR3 nucleotides are TGTGCCAGCTTGGACCAAAAGGGAGATACGCAGTATTTT.

This clonotype was observed many times. V usage is TRBV19 and J usage is TRBJ1-1; a possible D gene is TRBD1 (5 bases). Germline V gives CDR1 LNHDA, CDR2 SQIVND (reference sequence). The CDR3 spans 14 residues. Deletions cut 3 bases from V and 0 bases from J, with 8 bases between. The DNA for the CDR3 is TGTGCCAGTAGTATTAGGGGCCTGAACACTGAAGCTTTCTTT. Translated: CASSIRGLNTEAFF.

This clonotype was seen a handful of times. The genes are TRBV19 and TRBJ1-2; 7 nucleotides line up with TRBD1. The CDR3 covers 15 residues. Germline V gene lookup returns CDR1 LNHDA and CDR2 SQIVND (reference sequence). Trimming at V came to 5 bases and at J to 4 bases, leaving 10 bases not matched to a gene. In DNA form, the CDR3 reads TGTGCCAGTAGTTTCCGGGACAGATACAGCTATGGCTACACCTTC. The encoded protein is CASSFRDRYSYGYTF.

This clonotype was detected many times. The gene calls are TRBV10-1 and TRBJ2-6; D tentatively fits TRBD1 or TRBD2 (5 bases each). The CDR3 consists of 15 residues. V was clipped by 5 bases and J by 1 base, with 9 bases between them. Germline V gives CDR1 WNHNN, CDR2 SYGVQD (reference sequence). In DNA form, the CDR3 reads TGCGCCAGCAGTTCAGGGAGTTCTGGGGCCAACGTCCTGACTTTC. Protein sequence: CASSSGSSGANVLTF.

The V and J genes are TRBV2 and TRBJ2-5, with D tentatively TRBD1 (8 bases). Germline V lookup: CDR1 SNHLY, CDR2 FYNNEI. This CDR3 has 15 residues. V was pared by 8 bases and J by 5 bases, with 21 bases between. The CDR3 region is CASGGQGGTGETQYF. The CDR3 DNA sequence: TGTGCCAGCGGAGGACAGGGAGGGACCGGGGAGACCCAGTACTTC.